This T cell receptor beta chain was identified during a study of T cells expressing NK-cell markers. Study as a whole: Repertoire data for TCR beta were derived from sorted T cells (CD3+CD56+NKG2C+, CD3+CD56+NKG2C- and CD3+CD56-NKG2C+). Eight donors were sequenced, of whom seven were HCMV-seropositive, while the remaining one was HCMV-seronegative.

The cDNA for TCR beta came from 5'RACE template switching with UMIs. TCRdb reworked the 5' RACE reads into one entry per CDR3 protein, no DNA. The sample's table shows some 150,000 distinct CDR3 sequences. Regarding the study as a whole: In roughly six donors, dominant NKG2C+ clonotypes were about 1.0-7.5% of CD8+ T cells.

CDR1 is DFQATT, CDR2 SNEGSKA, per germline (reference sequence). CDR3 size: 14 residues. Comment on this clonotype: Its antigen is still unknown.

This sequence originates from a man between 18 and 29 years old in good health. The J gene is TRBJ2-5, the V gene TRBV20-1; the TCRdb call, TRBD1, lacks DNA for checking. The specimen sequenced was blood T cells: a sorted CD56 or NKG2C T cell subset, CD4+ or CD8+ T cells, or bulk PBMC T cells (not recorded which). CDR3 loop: CSASSTGFGGTQYF.